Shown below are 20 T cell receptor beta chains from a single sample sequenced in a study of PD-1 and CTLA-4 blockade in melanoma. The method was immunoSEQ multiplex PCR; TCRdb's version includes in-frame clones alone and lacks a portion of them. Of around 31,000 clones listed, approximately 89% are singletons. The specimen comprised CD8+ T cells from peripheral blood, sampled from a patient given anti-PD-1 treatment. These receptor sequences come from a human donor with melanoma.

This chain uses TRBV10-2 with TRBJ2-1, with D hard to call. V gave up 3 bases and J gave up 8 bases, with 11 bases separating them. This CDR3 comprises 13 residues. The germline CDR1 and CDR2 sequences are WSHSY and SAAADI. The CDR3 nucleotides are TGCGCCAGCAGTGATCCTCAATCGGATGAGCAGTTCTTC. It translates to CASSDPQSDEQFF.

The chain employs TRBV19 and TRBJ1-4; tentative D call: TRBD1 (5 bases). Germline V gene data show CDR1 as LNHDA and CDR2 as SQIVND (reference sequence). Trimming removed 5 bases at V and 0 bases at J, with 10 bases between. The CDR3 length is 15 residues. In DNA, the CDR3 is TGTGCCAGTAGTCCCGACAGAGCAACTAATGAAAAACTGTTTTTT. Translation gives CASSPDRATNEKLFF.

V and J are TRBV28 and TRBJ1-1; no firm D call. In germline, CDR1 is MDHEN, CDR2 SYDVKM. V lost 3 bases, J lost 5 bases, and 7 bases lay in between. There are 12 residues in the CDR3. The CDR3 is CASSFLGTEAFF. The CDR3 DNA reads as TGTGCCAGCAGTTTCCTTGGAACTGAAGCTTTCTTT.

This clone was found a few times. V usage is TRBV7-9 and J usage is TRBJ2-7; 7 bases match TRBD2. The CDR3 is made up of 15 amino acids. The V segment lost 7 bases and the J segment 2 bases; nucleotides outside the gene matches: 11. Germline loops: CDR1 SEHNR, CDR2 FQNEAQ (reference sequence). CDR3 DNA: TGTGCCAGCACCCCCCGGGGGGAGAGCGCCTACGAGCAGTACTTC. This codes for CASTPRGESAYEQYF. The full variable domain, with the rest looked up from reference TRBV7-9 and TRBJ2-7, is DTGVSQNPRHKITKRGQNVTFRCDPISEHNRLYWYRQTLGQGPEFLTYFQNEAQLEKSRLLSDRFSAERPKGSFSTLEIQRTEQGDSAMYLCASTPRGESAYEQYFGPGTRLTVT.

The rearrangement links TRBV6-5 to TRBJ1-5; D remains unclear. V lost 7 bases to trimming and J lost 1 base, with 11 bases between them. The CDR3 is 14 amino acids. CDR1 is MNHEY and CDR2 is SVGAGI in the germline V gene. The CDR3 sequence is CASTLTQSNQPQHF. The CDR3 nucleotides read TGTGCCAGCACCCTTACCCAAAGCAATCAGCCCCAGCATTTT.

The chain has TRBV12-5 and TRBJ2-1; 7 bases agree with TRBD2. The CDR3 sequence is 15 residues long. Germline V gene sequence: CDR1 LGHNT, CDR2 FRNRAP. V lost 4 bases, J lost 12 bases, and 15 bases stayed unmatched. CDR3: CASGSDWGGYDSQFF. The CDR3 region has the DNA TGTGCTAGTGGTTCTGACTGGGGGGGTTACGACTCGCAGTTCTTC.

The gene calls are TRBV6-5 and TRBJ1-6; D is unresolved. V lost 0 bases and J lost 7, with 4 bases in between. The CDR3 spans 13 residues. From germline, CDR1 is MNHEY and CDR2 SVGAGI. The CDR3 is CASSYSQNSPLHF. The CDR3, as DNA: TGTGCCAGCAGTTACTCACAGAATTCACCCCTCCACTTT.

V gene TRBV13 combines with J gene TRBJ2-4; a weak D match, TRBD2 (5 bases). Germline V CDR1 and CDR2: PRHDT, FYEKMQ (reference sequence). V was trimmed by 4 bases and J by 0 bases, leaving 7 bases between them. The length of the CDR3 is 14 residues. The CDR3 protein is CASSSGLAKNIQYF. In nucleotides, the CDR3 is TGTGCCAGCAGCTCGGGGTTAGCCAAAAACATTCAGTACTTC.

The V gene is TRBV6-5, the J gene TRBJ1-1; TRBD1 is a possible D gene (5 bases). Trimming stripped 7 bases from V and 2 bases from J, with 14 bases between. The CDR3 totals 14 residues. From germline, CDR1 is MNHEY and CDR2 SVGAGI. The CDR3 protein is CASIVRGLNTEAFF. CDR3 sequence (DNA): TGTGCCAGCATTGTTAGGGGCCTCAACACTGAAGCTTTCTTT.

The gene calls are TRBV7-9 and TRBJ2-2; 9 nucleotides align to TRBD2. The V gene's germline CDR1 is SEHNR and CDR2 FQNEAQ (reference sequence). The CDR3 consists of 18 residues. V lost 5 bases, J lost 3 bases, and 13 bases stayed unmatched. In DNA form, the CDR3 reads TGTGCCAGCAGCCGACGGGAAAATCTAGCGGGGTACACCGGGGAGCTGTTTTTT. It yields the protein CASSRRENLAGYTGELFF.

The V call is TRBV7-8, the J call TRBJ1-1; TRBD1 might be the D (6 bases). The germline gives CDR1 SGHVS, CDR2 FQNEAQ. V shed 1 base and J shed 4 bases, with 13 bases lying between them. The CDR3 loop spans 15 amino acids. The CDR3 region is CASSLGRGEVTEAFF. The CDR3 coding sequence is TGTGCCAGCAGCTTAGGGAGGGGGGAGGTCACTGAAGCTTTCTTT.

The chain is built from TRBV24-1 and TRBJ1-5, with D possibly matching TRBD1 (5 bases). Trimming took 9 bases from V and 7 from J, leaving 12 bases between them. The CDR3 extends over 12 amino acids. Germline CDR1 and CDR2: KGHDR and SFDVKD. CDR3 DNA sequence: TGTGCCACCTCCGACAGCGGCCAGCCCCAGCATTTT. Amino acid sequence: CATSDSGQPQHF.

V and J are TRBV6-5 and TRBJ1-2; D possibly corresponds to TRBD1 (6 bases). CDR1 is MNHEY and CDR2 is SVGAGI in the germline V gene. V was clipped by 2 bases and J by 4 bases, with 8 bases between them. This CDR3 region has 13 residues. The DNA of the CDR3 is TGTGCCAGCAGTTACGCAGGGGCCTATGGCTACACCTTC. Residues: CASSYAGAYGYTF.

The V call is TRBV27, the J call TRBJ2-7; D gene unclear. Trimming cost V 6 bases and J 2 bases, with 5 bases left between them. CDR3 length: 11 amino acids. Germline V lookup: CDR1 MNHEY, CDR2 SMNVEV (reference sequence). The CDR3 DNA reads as TGTGCCAGCAGCAATACCTACGAGCAGTACTTC. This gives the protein CASSNTYEQYF.

The CDR3: CASSWGTSGNTIYF. CDR3 DNA sequence: TGTGCCAGCAGTTGGGGGACTTCTGGAAACACCATATATTTT. The V gene is TRBV28, the J gene TRBJ1-3; a weak D match, TRBD1 (5 bases). Germline V gene sequence: CDR1 MDHEN, CDR2 SYDVKM. Trimming left V 4 bases short and J 1 base short, with 8 bases between. CDR3 length equals 14 residues.

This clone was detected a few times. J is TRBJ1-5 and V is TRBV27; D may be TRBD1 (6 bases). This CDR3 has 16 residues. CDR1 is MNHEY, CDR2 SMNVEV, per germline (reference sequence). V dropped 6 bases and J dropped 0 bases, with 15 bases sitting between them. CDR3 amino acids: CASSPLTGYSNQPQHF. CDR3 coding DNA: TGTGCCAGCAGCCCCCTGACAGGCTATAGCAATCAGCCCCAGCATTTT.

CDR3 DNA: TGTGCCAGTAGTAAGGATGACAGCACCAATCAGCCCCAGCATTTT. Its translation is CASSKDDSTNQPQHF. V gene TRBV19 combines with J gene TRBJ1-5; D is perhaps TRBD1 (5 bases). The CDR3 loop spans 15 amino acids. The germline CDR1 and CDR2 sequences are LNHDA and SQIVND (reference sequence). The V end was cut by 4 bases, the J end by 3 bases, with 13 bases between.

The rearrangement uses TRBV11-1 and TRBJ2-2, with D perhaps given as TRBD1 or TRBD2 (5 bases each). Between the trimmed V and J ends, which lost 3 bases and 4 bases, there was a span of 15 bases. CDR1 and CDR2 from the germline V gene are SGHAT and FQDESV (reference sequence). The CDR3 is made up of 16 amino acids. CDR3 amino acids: CASSFVQEGSTGELFF. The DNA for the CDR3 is TGTGCCAGCAGCTTTGTACAGGAAGGGAGCACCGGGGAGCTGTTTTTT.

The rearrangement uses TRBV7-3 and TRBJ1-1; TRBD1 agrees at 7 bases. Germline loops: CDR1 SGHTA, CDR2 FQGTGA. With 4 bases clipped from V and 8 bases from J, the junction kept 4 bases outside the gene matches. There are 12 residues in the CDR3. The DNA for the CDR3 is TGTGCCAGCAGCTCCCTGACAGGGGAAGCTTTCTTT. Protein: CASSSLTGEAFF.

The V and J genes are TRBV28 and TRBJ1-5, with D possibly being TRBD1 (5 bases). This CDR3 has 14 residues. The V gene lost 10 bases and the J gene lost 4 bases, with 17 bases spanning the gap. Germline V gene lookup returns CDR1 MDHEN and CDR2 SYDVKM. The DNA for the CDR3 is TGTGCCACCACCGGGACGGGTGAAAATCAGCCCCAGCATTTT. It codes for CATTGTGENQPQHF.